This T cell receptor beta chain was captured by sequencing in a study of blood T cell repertoires in COVID-19. The protocol was immunoSEQ multiplex PCR, while the TCRdb copy is restricted to in-frame clones and leaves out a portion. The sample has about 28,000 clones; roughly 88% are singletons. Followed longitudinally, the Seattle patients had been enrolled during active infection. Per germline, CDR1 MGHDK and CDR2 SYGVNS. V lost 7 bases to trimming and J lost 4 bases, with 11 bases between them. The CDR3 runs to 14 residues. The chain uses TRBV25-1 and TRBJ1-6; TRBD1 is a possible D gene (5 bases). The sequence was collected from a man aged 55 to 70 with COVID-19, enrolled during active disease. The sequencing input was peripheral blood. In nucleotides, the CDR3 is TGTGCCAGCACCTCGGGGGGTTATAATTCACCCCTCCACTTT. The encoded protein is CASTSGGYNSPLHF.